The clone carrying this T cell receptor (beta chain) has a handful of counts. The antigen is undetermined. Libraries were prepared by immunoSEQ multiplex PCR; TCRdb keeps only in-frame clonotypes and omits some of them. This sample has hundreds of thousands of clones; approximately 90% occur once, and the top ten carry 9% to 15%. Treatment given: about 20 received Ad26.COV2.S at low or high dose, single or two shots; about five received placebo; per-sample allocation not given. Day 63 following the first vaccine or placebo injection was when the samples were taken. Recruitment in Boston yielded a donor of adult age, 18-55 years. This CDR3 comprises 13 residues. Germline CDR1 is SGHRS and CDR2 is YFSETQ. Trimming shortened V by 0 bases and J by 5 bases, and 5 bases separated the two germline ends. The record originates from a study of Ad26.COV2.S vaccination and SARS-CoV-2 variants. Study at large: As a participant in COV1001, the donor was in the Ad26.COV2.S trial arm.

General study findings and limits: Measures of TCR breadth and depth may have fallen short of total T cell responses.

This TCR came from a person aged 18-60 years who received the Ad26.COV2.S COVID-19 vaccine or a placebo. The input for sequencing was peripheral blood, taken in a trial of Ad26.COV2.S vaccine versus placebo. This chain connects TRBV5-1 to TRBJ1-4; D unclear. CDR3: CASSLARNEKLFF. CDR3 coding DNA: TGCGCCAGCAGCTTGGCCCGGAATGAAAAACTGTTTTTT. Full variable domain (missing parts from reference TRBV5-1 and TRBJ1-4): KAGVTQTPRYLIKTRGQQVTLSCSPISGHRSVSWYQQTPGQGLQFLFEYFSETQRNKGNFPGRFSGRQFSNSRSEMNVSTLELGDSALYLCASSLARNEKLFFGSGTQLSVL.